These T cell receptor beta chains were read from a single sample in a study of blood T cell repertoires in COVID-19. Here immunoSEQ multiplex PCR was the method, and the copy in TCRdb shows in-frame clones only, minus some. The sample lists roughly 250,000 clones; about 85% were seen once. Sample: peripheral blood. The receptors derive from a man between 60 and 75 years old who had recovered from COVID-19. CDR3s include the opening cysteine and the closing phenylalanine or tryptophan. D genes are given only for firm matches. Some rows have no size entry. The others give once, few or many, or a class for an expanded clone.

D gene	V gene	J gene	clone size	CDR3 protein	CDR3 DNA
TRBD2	TRBV5-1	TRBJ2-1	.	CASSLAGLAVSYNEQFF	TGCGCCAGCAGCTTGGCGGGACTAGCGGTATCCTACAATGAGCAGTTCTTC
TRBD1	TRBV11-1	TRBJ1-5	.	CASSPGTGRDQPQHF	TGTGCCAGCAGCCCTGGGACAGGGAGGGATCAGCCCCAGCATTTT
TRBD1	TRBV18	TRBJ1-2	once	CASSPGQGPRNGYTF	TGTGCCAGCTCACCAGGACAGGGTCCCAGAAATGGCTACACCTTC
.	TRBV7-2	TRBJ2-7	.	CASRPGSSYEQYF	TGTGCCAGCAGGCCAGGCAGCTCCTACGAGCAGTACTTC
.	TRBV5-4	TRBJ2-3	.	CASSLEAPGFASDTQYF	TGTGCCAGCAGCTTGGAGGCCCCGGGGTTCGCTTCAGATACGCAGTATTTT
TRBD1	TRBV5-4	TRBJ1-4	.	CASSAGQGAKLFF	TGTGCCAGCAGCGCCGGACAGGGCGCAAAACTGTTTTTT
.	TRBV5-4	TRBJ2-1	.	CASSLGTGRSSYNEQFF	TGTGCCAGCAGCTTGGGCACAGGGCGGAGCTCCTACAATGAGCAGTTCTTC
.	TRBV29-1	TRBJ1-1	few	CSVAGKGNTEAFF	TGCAGCGTTGCAGGGAAGGGGAACACTGAAGCTTTCTTT
.	TRBV19	TRBJ2-4	once	CASSKQGPAKNIQYF	TGTGCCAGTAGTAAGCAGGGCCCAGCCAAAAACATTCAGTACTTC
.	TRBV7-2	TRBJ2-7	.	CASSLDPGAPREQYF	TGTGCCAGCAGCTTAGACCCGGGTGCCCCTCGGGAGCAGTACTTC